This record covers a single TCR beta chain. There are a few counts of this clonotype. Its recognized antigen is unknown. Base qualities are missing; no much larger clone stands one base away. The CDR3 goes from the cysteine to the phenylalanine over 14 residues. This entry keeps only the CDR3 DNA: 42 bases, framed from base 1. V is cut back by 7 bases and J by 3 bases, with 6 bases in the junction unmatched. Total RNA was extracted from the cultured T cells using TRIzol reagent. 5' rapid amplification of cDNA ends (5'RACE) was used to amplify TCRbeta libraries from RNA. Library concentration and integrity were checked with Qubit, an Agilent instrument, and quantitative PCR before sequencing. Qualified libraries were sequenced on Illumina HiSeq or MiSeq by a commercial service provider. The original pipeline was this. TCR sequences in each sample were identified using MiXCR version 1.8.2. To qualify, a clone needed a CDR3 longer than four amino acids, an in-frame nucleotide length, and no stop codon. A read containing the complete CDR3 structure was counted as an effective read. Expanded clones were validated by RT-PCR with 24 Vbeta primers, GeneScan spectratyping, and Sanger sequencing. TCRdb redid the processing of the public reads, applying fastp at Q25 and MiXCR, and retained in-frame beta chains. All rows with the same CDR3 protein become a single entry with the most common DNA and genes. TCRdb, not the authors, supplied the V and J calls. This sample is represented by over 9,000 distinct CDR3 sequences; 35% to 45% of them were singletons. The ten largest clones add up to around a quarter of the sample.

These data belong to a study of T cell repertoires and leukemia-associated antigens (dated by TCRdb to the late 2010s). Describing the broader study: Each sample yielded about 5.1 to 6.6 million read pairs and about 3.3 to 5.0 million effective reads, approximately 15 million effective reads overall. Using in vitro peptide stimulation of healthy T cells, the study set out to figure out what antigen is recognized by a TCR Vbeta21 clone that had previously been found in CML patients.

As a first step, the CD3+ T cells were left to rest overnight in RPMI 1640 lacking fetal bovine serum, at 2 million to 3 million cells/mL. MACS immunomagnetic beads were used according to the manufacturer's instructions to isolate CD3+ T cells from PBMCs. The study at large found these results: The four groups showed no significant differences in numbers of Vbeta genes (about 60), Jbeta genes (approximately 13), VDJ rearrangements, or unique CDR3s. The antigen specificity and function of the expanded clones were not directly tested and needed further investigation.

The TCR was taken from a female donor in good health. The chain couples TRBV12-3 or TRBV12-4 to TRBJ2-7, with 10 central nucleotides matching TRBD1. The sample taken for sequencing was CD3+ T cells sorted from blood and cultured. For the CDR3, the sequence is CASTTTGGIYEQYF. The sequence in DNA is TGTGCCAGCACCACGACAGGGGGCATCTACGAGCAGTACTTC.